The T cell receptor beta chain described here comes from a study of T cell repertoires in cytomegalovirus infection. Overall study: Recently identified HLA-C-restricted CMV epitopes were used, and well-studied HLA-B-restricted CMV epitopes were used as well. Based on public TCR beta signatures, there were indications of CMV infection and of a matching HLA type.

As regards this clonotype: Its antigen remains unknown.

TCRdb recomputed calls from the reads with MiXCR, one row per CDR3 protein. Of a few hundred thousand distinct CDR3 sequences in the sample, roughly 29% were seen once. Whole-study findings and limits: Dominating the ex vivo response were TCR beta clonotypes that were CMV-specific and HLA-C-restricted.

The sequencing used cultured PBMCs, collected from culture after CMV antigen stimulation. The origin of this receptor is a human donor in good health (CMV status not recorded). Some clones in this sample may be carry-over from other donors' samples.

Here the CDR3 reads CATSESTNEQFF. CDR3 coding DNA: TGTGCCACCAGTGAGAGTACCAATGAGCAGTTCTTC. The chain employs TRBV24-1 and TRBJ2-1; D is ambiguous. The CDR3 contains 12 residues. The V gene lost 4 bases and the J gene lost 6 bases, with 6 bases spanning the gap. Germline CDR1 and CDR2: KGHDR and SFDVKD.